The clone carrying this TCR beta chain was observed a handful of times. Its target is not known. This entry is derived from a study of post-analysis software for immune sequencing data. Study as a whole: Patients with relapsing-remitting, secondary progressive and progressive-relapsing multiple sclerosis courses were all represented.

V shed 1 base, J shed 8 bases, and the junction held 7 bases outside the gene matches. This CDR3 has 16 amino acids. Per germline, CDR1 MNHEY and CDR2 SMNVEV (reference sequence). Every TCR beta cDNA library bore unique molecular identifiers. Researchers reported some 500,000 cDNA molecules coming from about 0.98 to 11 million T cells. Each CDR3 protein is one row after TCRdb ran MiXCR on the PCR reads. The table records 550,000 to 700,000 distinct CDR3 sequences, roughly two fifths of them present only once. Overall study findings and caveats: A few TRBV segments occurring more often in patients than controls included TRBV5-6, TRBV5-1 and TRBV20-1. Diversity measured as normalized Chao1 was significantly lower in multiple sclerosis patients than in controls. F measure showed strong co-clustering of same-batch samples.

J is TRBJ1-6 and V is TRBV27, with 8 bases identical to TRBD1. The receptor's source is a girl aged 10 to 17 with multiple sclerosis. The specimen sequenced was blood. This CDR3 is CASSLFPTGAHSPLHF. DNA of the CDR3: TGTGCCAGCAGTTTATTCCCGACAGGGGCACATTCACCCCTCCACTTT.